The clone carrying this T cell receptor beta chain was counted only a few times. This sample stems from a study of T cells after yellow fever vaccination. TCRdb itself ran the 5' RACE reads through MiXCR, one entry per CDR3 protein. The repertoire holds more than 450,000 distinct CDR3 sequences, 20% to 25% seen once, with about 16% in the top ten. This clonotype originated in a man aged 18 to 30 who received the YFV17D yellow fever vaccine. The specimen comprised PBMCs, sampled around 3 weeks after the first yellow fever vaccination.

The CDR3 protein is CASSSSPVGEQYF. CDR3 coding DNA: TGTGCCAGCAGCTCCTCCCCCGTCGGCGAGCAGTACTTC. The genes are TRBV7-2 and TRBJ2-7; D unclear. V gave up 4 bases and J gave up 6 bases, with 13 bases separating them. The length of the CDR3 is 13 residues. Germline V CDR1 and CDR2: SGHTA, FQGNSA.